A selection of T cell receptor beta chains follows, all from one sample in a study of T cell changes during pregnancy in multiple sclerosis. Method: immunoSEQ multiplex PCR; TCRdb's copy keeps in-frame clones and lacks some. The data show some 51,000 clones, with 94% seen just once and more than 4% held by the top ten. The sample here was CD8+ T cells from peripheral blood mononuclear cells, taken in the first trimester of pregnancy. All receptors come from a female donor with multiple sclerosis, enrolled in a pregnancy study. CDR3s leave out the opening cysteine and the closing phenylalanine or tryptophan. The order of the fields is V gene, CDR3 protein.

TRBV5-4,ASRPDRPNSYEQY
TRBV13,ASSWEASGDSYGYT
TRBV11-2,ASSLGSEQY
TRBV7-9,ASSLEQRGGNEQF
TRBV19,ASSPLLSSDYNEQF
TRBV29-1,SVGGGNTEAF
TRBV7-9,ASSLEGQAYGYT
TRBV2,ASSEADRFNTEAF
TRBV30,AWSSGGGSFEQY
TRBV7-9,ASSPGEGSPNEKLF
TRBV19,ASSAWDRVSNQPQH
TRBV4-1,ASSQVQDTEAF
TRBV7-6,ASSSWTSGSTDTQY
TRBV14,ASSQAGTAFNYGYT
TRBV14,ASSATGYTGELF
TRBV5-1,ASSPPGVMNTEAF
TRBV30,AWSYGQGDGYT
TRBV6-1,ASVPGTGGYEQY
TRBV30,AWGSSNTEAF
TRBV21-1,ASSKFRDMYEKLF
TRBV28,ASTRGAGAFLSSYNEQF
TRBV4-1,ASSQDRDTQY
TRBV4-3,ASSQEQGSYNEQF
TRBV7-8,ASRPRLAGEETQY
TRBV6-1,ASSSRGKNTEAF
TRBV28,ASSPDTKGTYEQY
TRBV7-3,ASSLGLNAEQF
TRBV7-9,ASSFLAGGGETQY
TRBV7-9,ASRGRGPGEQY
TRBV2,ASRGGSGGGGEKLF
TRBV2,ASSEGTGGAEAF
TRBV7-9,ASSPPPGGGYYEQY
TRBV27,ASSLDRVNQPQH
TRBV29-1,SVEGAGGPTDTQY
TRBV7-9,ASSPLTGEAF
TRBV5-1,ASSLGWGERLNEQF
TRBV5-1,ASSPVTGPNTEAF
TRBV7-9,ASSLFGVQKKVSYGYT
TRBV19,ASSITSGEDNQPQH
TRBV5-6,ASSGRGSGALQETQY
TRBV1,TSSRDCSNQPQH